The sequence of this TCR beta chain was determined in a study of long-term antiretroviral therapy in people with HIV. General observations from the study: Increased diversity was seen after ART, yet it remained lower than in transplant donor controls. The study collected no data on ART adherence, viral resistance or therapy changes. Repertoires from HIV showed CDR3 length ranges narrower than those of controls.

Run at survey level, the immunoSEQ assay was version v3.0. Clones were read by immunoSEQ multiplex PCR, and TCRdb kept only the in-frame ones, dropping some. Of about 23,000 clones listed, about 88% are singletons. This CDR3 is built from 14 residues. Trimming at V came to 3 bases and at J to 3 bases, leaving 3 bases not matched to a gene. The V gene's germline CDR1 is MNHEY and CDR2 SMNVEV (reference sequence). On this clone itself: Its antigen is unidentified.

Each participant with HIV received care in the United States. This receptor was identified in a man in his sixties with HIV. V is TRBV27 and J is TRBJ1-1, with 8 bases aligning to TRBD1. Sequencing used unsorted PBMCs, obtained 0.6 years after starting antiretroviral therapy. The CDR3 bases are TGTGCCAGCAGTTTCCGGACAGGGTACACTGAAGCTTTCTTT. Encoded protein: CASSFRTGYTEAFF.